This entry features one T cell receptor beta chain sequence. The CDR3 spans 17 residues. Germline V gene data show CDR1 as SGHRS and CDR2 as YFSETQ. The V end was cut by 0 bases, the J end by 3 bases, with 15 bases between. The treatment was: over 15 received Ad26.COV2.S at low or high dose, single or two shots; about five received placebo; per-sample allocation not given. The samples were gathered on day 63 after the first injection of vaccine or placebo. The data were obtained in a study of Ad26.COV2.S vaccination and SARS-CoV-2 variants. TCRdb keeps only in-frame clones here, not all; method: immunoSEQ multiplex PCR. The sample has hundreds of thousands of clones, approximately 90% seen once.

The receptor was derived from a person aged 18-65 years who received the Ad26.COV2.S COVID-19 vaccine or a placebo. The chain has TRBV5-1 and TRBJ1-4; D remains unclear. Material: peripheral blood, obtained in a trial of Ad26.COV2.S vaccine versus placebo. The CDR3 DNA sequence: TGCGCCAGCAGCTTGGGTGCGGACTCCAATCCTAATGAAAAACTGTTTTTT. Translation gives CASSLGADSNPNEKLFF.